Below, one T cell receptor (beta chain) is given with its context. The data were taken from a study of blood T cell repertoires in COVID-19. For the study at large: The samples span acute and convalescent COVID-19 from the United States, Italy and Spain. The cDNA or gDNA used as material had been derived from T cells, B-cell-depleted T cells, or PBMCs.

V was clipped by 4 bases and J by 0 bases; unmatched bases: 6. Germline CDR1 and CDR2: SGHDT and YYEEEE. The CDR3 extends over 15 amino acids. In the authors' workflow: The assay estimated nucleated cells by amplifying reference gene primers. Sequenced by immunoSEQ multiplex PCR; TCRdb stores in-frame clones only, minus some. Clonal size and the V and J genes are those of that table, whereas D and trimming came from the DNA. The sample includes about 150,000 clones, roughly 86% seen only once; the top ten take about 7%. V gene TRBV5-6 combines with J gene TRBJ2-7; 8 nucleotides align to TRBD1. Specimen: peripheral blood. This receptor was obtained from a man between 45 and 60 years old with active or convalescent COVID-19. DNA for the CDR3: TGTGCCAGCAGCCCAGCGGACAGGGACTCCTACGAGCAGTACTTC. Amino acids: CASSPADRDSYEQYF.